Below, 24 T cell receptor beta chains from the same sample are listed, as sequenced in a study of blood T cell repertoires in COVID-19. TCRdb keeps only in-frame clones here, not all; method: immunoSEQ multiplex PCR. The table lists around 290,000 clones, approximately 89% of them singletons. The source material was peripheral blood. All receptors come from a woman aged 25 to 39 with COVID-19, enrolled during active disease.

In nucleotides, the CDR3 is TGTGCCAGCAGTGCCCCTTGGGGGGTTGATTCCTACGAGCAGTACTTC. It translates to CASSAPWGVDSYEQYF. The genes are TRBV28 and TRBJ2-7, with TRBD2 as a possible D gene (6 bases). The length of the CDR3 is 16 residues. Germline CDR1 and CDR2: MDHEN and SYDVKM. Between the trimmed V and J ends, which lost 5 bases and 1 base, there was a span of 18 bases.

This rearrangement joins TRBV7-9 to TRBJ1-4, with TRBD1 matching 7 bases. CDR3 size: 14 residues. The ends lost 5 bases at V and 4 bases at J; junction bases unmatched: 4. Germline V gene sequence: CDR1 SEHNR, CDR2 FQNEAQ (reference sequence). The CDR3 protein is CASSAGQNNEKLFF. In nucleotides, the CDR3 is TGTGCCAGCAGCGCGGGACAGAATAATGAAAAACTGTTTTTT.

The V call is TRBV10-2, the J call TRBJ1-5, with D possibly matching TRBD1 (6 bases). CDR1 is WSHSY and CDR2 is SAAADI in the germline V gene. The V gene lost 2 bases and the J gene lost 6 bases, with 11 bases spanning the gap. The CDR3 is made up of 14 amino acids. The CDR3 coding sequence is TGCGCCAGCAGTGAGCAGGGGAGAGGTCAGCCCCAGCATTTT. Translated, it gives CASSEQGRGQPQHF.

As DNA, the CDR3 is TGTGCCAGCAGCCAACTAGCGGGAGAAGGAGAGACCCAGTACTTC. This translates into CASSQLAGEGETQYF. The genes are TRBV3-1 (or the pseudogene TRBV3-2) and TRBJ2-5; 10 positions match TRBD2. The length of the CDR3 is 15 residues. The junction had 4 bases not matched to a gene; V was cut back by 2 bases and J by 4 bases. In germline, CDR1 is LGHDT, CDR2 YNNKEL (reference sequence).

V gene TRBV6-5 combines with J gene TRBJ2-7; 9 bases line up with TRBD1. There are 15 residues in the CDR3. The germline CDR1 and CDR2 sequences are MNHEY and SVGAGI. Trimming at V came to 4 bases and at J to 3 bases, leaving 7 bases not matched to a gene. The CDR3 sequence is CASSSQDRGVYEQYF. The CDR3 DNA follows: TGTGCCAGCAGTTCACAAGACAGGGGGGTCTACGAGCAGTACTTC.

This clone is a singleton in its sample. In DNA, the CDR3 is TGTGCCAGCAGTTCCCCGTCGACAGGGGAGGTTCACGAGCAGTACTTC. It codes for CASSSPSTGEVHEQYF. The chain uses TRBV27 and TRBJ2-7; 8 positions agree with TRBD1. Germline V gene lookup returns CDR1 MNHEY and CDR2 SMNVEV (reference sequence). V gave up 4 bases and J gave up 5 bases; unmatched junction bases: 13. The CDR3 totals 16 residues.

This sequence joins TRBV6-2 or TRBV6-3 and TRBJ2-3; 9 bases line up with TRBD2. The germline gives CDR1 MNHEY, CDR2 SVGEGT. The CDR3 has 17 amino acids. J was trimmed by 2 bases and V by 5 bases; bases with no gene match: 11. CDR3 protein: CASSQSRTSAFTDTQYF. The CDR3 nucleotides read TGTGCCAGCAGTCAAAGCCGGACTAGCGCATTCACAGATACGCAGTATTTT.

The chain couples TRBV7-2 to TRBJ1-2; TRBD1 aligns across 9 bases. Germline loops: CDR1 SGHTA, CDR2 FQGNSA. Unmatched junction bases numbered 5, after V lost 4 bases and J lost 5 bases. CDR3 length equals 14 residues. The CDR3 is CASSSRTGAYGYTF. DNA of the CDR3: TGTGCCAGCAGCTCCAGGACAGGGGCGTATGGCTACACCTTC.

V usage is TRBV7-6 and J usage is TRBJ1-6; 7 nucleotides align to TRBD1. Trimming at V came to 2 bases and at J to 9 bases, leaving 13 bases not matched to a gene. This CDR3 is built from 17 residues. Germline values: CDR1 SGHVS, CDR2 FNYEAQ. CDR3 DNA sequence: TGTGCCAGCAGCTTAAGGTCTGACAGGGACCGTTCTTCACCCCTCCACTTT. Translation: CASSLRSDRDRSSPLHF.

The CDR3 coding sequence is TGTGCCAGCAGTTTTCTTGACAGGGTAGATGAAAAACTGTTTTTT. Protein product: CASSFLDRVDEKLFF. The chain recombines TRBV27 with TRBJ1-4; 7 bases are a match to TRBD1. J was trimmed by 6 bases and V by 3 bases; bases with no gene match: 7. The CDR3 is 15 amino acids. Per the germline V gene, CDR1 is MNHEY and CDR2 is SMNVEV (reference sequence).

This clone showed up just a few times. The chain recombines TRBV5-1 with TRBJ1-1; 8 bases match TRBD1. Germline loops: CDR1 SGHRS, CDR2 YFSETQ. V shed 0 bases, J shed 6 bases, and the junction held 7 bases outside the gene matches. This CDR3 is built from 15 residues. This CDR3 is CASSLGPGQGAEAFF. The CDR3, as DNA: TGCGCCAGCAGCTTGGGGCCTGGACAGGGCGCTGAAGCTTTCTTT. Full variable domain (remainder filled in from reference TRBV5-1 and TRBJ1-1): KAGVTQTPRYLIKTRGQQVTLSCSPISGHRSVSWYQQTPGQGLQFLFEYFSETQRNKGNFPGRFSGRQFSNSRSEMNVSTLELGDSALYLCASSLGPGQGAEAFFGQGTRLTVV.

The CDR3 sequence is CASSHSREITYNEQFF. The CDR3 DNA sequence: TGTGCCAGCAGCCATTCCCGGGAGATCACCTACAATGAGCAGTTCTTC. The chain is built from TRBV4-2 and TRBJ2-1; weak D call: TRBD2 (6 bases). The V end lost 3 bases, the J end lost 2 bases, and 14 bases lay between the germline ends. The CDR3 length is 16 residues. Germline loops: CDR1 LGHNA, CDR2 YNFKEQ.

Written as DNA, the CDR3 is TGTGCCTGGAGTGCGAGGGGGACAGGGAGGGGCAATGGCTACACCTTC. This codes for CAWSARGTGRGNGYTF. The chain carries TRBV30 and TRBJ1-2; 9 bases align to TRBD1. V was pared by 1 base and J by 6 bases, with 12 bases of the junction left unmatched. CDR1 GTSNPN and CDR2 SVGIG come from the germline V gene (reference sequence). The CDR3 totals 16 residues.

V is TRBV9 and J is TRBJ1-6; D possibly corresponds to TRBD1 (6 bases). The V gene's germline CDR1 is SGDLS and CDR2 YYNGEE. The CDR3 consists of 14 residues. V dropped 2 bases and J dropped 6 bases, with 9 bases sitting between them. CDR3 DNA: TGTGCCAGCAGCGTGGCAGGGGCTAATTCACCCCTCCACTTT. Protein: CASSVAGANSPLHF.

The chain joins TRBV30 to TRBJ2-5; a weak D match, TRBD1 (5 bases). V gave up 4 bases and J gave up 4 bases, with 13 bases separating them. Germline CDR1 reads GTSNPN; CDR2 reads SVGIG (reference sequence). This CDR3 is built from 13 residues. Here the CDR3 DNA reads TGTGCCTGGAACGCGCAGGGTGCAGAGACCCAGTACTTC. Translation gives CAWNAQGAETQYF.

The rearrangement uses TRBV27 and TRBJ2-1; 13 bases map to TRBD2. The CDR3 spans 14 residues. Germline V CDR1 and CDR2: MNHEY, SMNVEV (reference sequence). Unmatched junction bases numbered 5, after V lost 6 bases and J lost 9 bases. The CDR3 nucleotides are TGTGCCAGCAGACTAGCGGGAGGGCCGACTGAGCAGTTCTTC. Translated, it gives CASRLAGGPTEQFF.

This sequence joins TRBV27 and TRBJ2-7; 9 bases are shared with TRBD2. The V segment lost 5 bases and the J segment 0 bases; nucleotides outside the gene matches: 2. Germline loops: CDR1 MNHEY, CDR2 SMNVEV (reference sequence). CDR3 size: 14 residues. CDR3 sequence reads: CASSRTSVSYEQYF. DNA of the CDR3: TGTGCCAGCAGTCGGACTAGCGTCTCCTACGAGCAGTACTTC.

CDR3 loop: CASSLGVQGAGNTEAFF. The CDR3 DNA sequence: TGTGCCAGCAGCTTAGGTGTGCAGGGGGCGGGGAACACTGAAGCTTTCTTT. This chain connects TRBV7-9 to TRBJ1-1, with 8 bases lining up with TRBD1. Germline assignment: CDR1 SEHNR and CDR2 FQNEAQ (reference sequence). With 1 base clipped from V and 1 base from J, the junction kept 8 bases outside the gene matches. The length of the CDR3 is 17 residues.

The chain is built from TRBV29-1 and TRBJ2-7; 8 bases agree with TRBD1. The CDR3 is 15 amino acids. The germline V gene encodes CDR1 SQVTM and CDR2 ANQGSEA. J gave up 0 bases and V 6 bases, and 10 bases lay outside the gene matches. CDR3 nucleotide sequence: TGCAGCGTGGATAGGACAGGGCCAAGCTCCTACGAGCAGTACTTC. Its protein product is CSVDRTGPSSYEQYF.

The chain joins TRBV20-1 to TRBJ2-5, with a tentative D call TRBD2 (6 bases). The CDR3 extends over 11 amino acids. Germline CDR1 DFQATT, CDR2 SNEGSKA (reference sequence). Between the trimmed V and J ends, which lost 5 bases and 5 bases, there was a span of 9 bases. The CDR3 DNA reads as TGCAGTGCTTTGCGGGATGAGACCCAGTACTTC. Translation gives CSALRDETQYF.

This chain links TRBV2 with TRBJ2-3, with 11 nucleotides matching TRBD1. This CDR3 has 15 residues. CDR1 and CDR2 (germline): SNHLY, FYNNEI. V lost 4 bases, J lost 4 bases, and 4 bases stayed unmatched. For the CDR3, the DNA is TGTGCCAGCAGTGCGGTGGGACAGGGGGCAGATACGCAGTATTTT. Its translation: CASSAVGQGADTQYF.

The genes are TRBV24-1 and TRBJ1-1, with D perhaps matching TRBD1 (5 bases). CDR3 length: 13 residues. The V end was cut by 7 bases, the J end by 3 bases, with 11 bases between. Looked up from germline, CDR1 is KGHDR and CDR2 is SFDVKD. The CDR3 DNA reads TGTGCCACCAGCGGACATTTTGACACTGAAGCTTTCTTT. This translates into CATSGHFDTEAFF.

The chain is built from TRBV28 and TRBJ1-4; tentative D call: TRBD1 (5 bases). The CDR3 runs 15 residues. Germline CDR1 reads MDHEN; CDR2 reads SYDVKM. Trimming cost V 2 bases and J 3 bases, with 10 bases left between them. The CDR3 here is CASSLPGNANEKLFF. The CDR3 nucleotides read TGTGCCAGCAGTTTACCAGGGAACGCTAATGAAAAACTGTTTTTT.

J is TRBJ2-7 and V is TRBV30; 8 positions match TRBD1. In germline, CDR1 is GTSNPN, CDR2 SVGIG (reference sequence). After removal of 1 base from V and 0 bases from J, the junction contained 5 bases not matched to a gene. This CDR3 is 15 amino acids long. CDR3 protein: CAWSDRDRSSYEQYF. CDR3 DNA: TGTGCCTGGAGTGACCGGGACAGGAGCTCCTACGAGCAGTACTTC. The full variable domain, its missing parts supplied by reference TRBV30 and TRBJ2-7, is SQTIHQWPATLVQPVGSPLSLECTVEGTSNPNLYWYRQAAGRGLQLLFYSVGIGQISSEVPQNLSASRPQDRQFILSSKKLLLSDSGFYLCAWSDRDRSSYEQYFGPGTRLTVT.